This T cell receptor (beta chain) appears in the sequencing data of a study of CD8+ T cells in alopecia areata. Study-wide findings and caveats: TCRs were shared less clearly across patients than in mice, possibly for HLA-related reasons.

cDNA serving as the sequencing template came from extracted, reverse transcribed RNA. Sequenced by immunoSEQ multiplex PCR; TCRdb stores in-frame clones only, minus some. The sample includes roughly 120,000 clones, roughly 66% of them seen just once. V dropped 4 bases and J dropped 4 bases, with 13 bases sitting between them. Germline lookup yields CDR1 SQVTM and CDR2 ANQGSEA. The CDR3 contains 13 residues. PBMCs served as the source from which CD4+ and CD8+ T cells were sorted. A remark on this clone: Its antigen is currently unknown.

This receptor was obtained from a human donor in good health. The sample was CD4+ T cells sorted from blood. The V and J genes are TRBV29-1 and TRBJ1-1, with a tentative D call TRBD1 (5 bases). The CDR3 bases are TGCAGCGTTGTCAGGCAGGGCAGCACTGAAGCTTTCTTT. Amino acids: CSVVRQGSTEAFF.